The 28 T cell receptor beta chains in this list originate from one sample, sequenced in a study of blood T cell repertoires in COVID-19. The method was immunoSEQ multiplex PCR; TCRdb's version includes in-frame clones alone and lacks a portion of them. The table has about 65,000 clones, roughly 92% seen once. Source material: peripheral blood. The receptors were sampled from a man in his 70s with active COVID-19.

The chain couples TRBV6-2 or TRBV6-3 to TRBJ2-5; 8 positions agree with TRBD1. The V gene's germline CDR1 is MNHEY and CDR2 SVGEGT. The CDR3 length is 15 residues. With 5 bases clipped from V and 3 bases from J, the junction kept 8 bases outside the gene matches. CDR3 in DNA: TGTGCCAGCAGTACTCCCGGGACAGGAAAAGAGACCCAGTACTTC. Protein: CASSTPGTGKETQYF.

This rearrangement joins TRBV6-5 to TRBJ1-2; 8 nucleotides line up with TRBD1. Per germline, CDR1 MNHEY and CDR2 SVGAGI. V shed 0 bases, J shed 8 bases, and the junction held 8 bases outside the gene matches. The CDR3 is made up of 15 amino acids. CDR3 amino acids: CASSYSGQEFFGYTF. CDR3 DNA: TGTGCCAGCAGTTACTCGGGACAGGAATTCTTCGGCTACACCTTC.

The chain recombines TRBV19 with TRBJ1-2; 9 nucleotides align to TRBD1. Germline CDR1 LNHDA, CDR2 SQIVND (reference sequence). The CDR3 consists of 16 residues. After removal of 3 bases from V and 7 bases from J, the junction contained 12 bases not matched to a gene. The CDR3 DNA sequence: TGTGCCAGTAGTATTGAAAGTGGGACAGGGCACCGTGGCTACACCTTC. It specifies CASSIESGTGHRGYTF. The full variable domain, with the rest looked up from reference TRBV19 and TRBJ1-2, is DGGITQSPKYLFRKEGQNVTLSCEQNLNHDAMYWYRQDPGQGLRLIYYSQIVNDFQKGDIAEGYSVSREKKESFPLTVTSAQKNPTAFYLCASSIESGTGHRGYTFGSGTRLTVV.

The rearrangement uses TRBV3-1 (or the pseudogene TRBV3-2) and TRBJ2-7; possibly TRBD2 for D (5 bases). Per the germline V gene, CDR1 is LGHDT and CDR2 is YNNKEL (reference sequence). V was clipped by 10 bases and J by 2 bases, with 9 bases between them. The CDR3 loop spans 11 amino acids. CDR3 sequence: CATEGTYEQYV. Written as DNA, the CDR3 is TGTGCCACTGAGGGTACCTACGAGCAGTACGTC.

The V and J genes are TRBV29-1 and TRBJ2-7; 7 nucleotides align to TRBD2. J gave up 2 bases and V 8 bases, and 12 bases lay outside the gene matches. The CDR3 is made up of 14 amino acids. From germline, CDR1 is SQVTM and CDR2 ANQGSEA. The CDR3: CSPAPKRDPYEQYF. For the CDR3, the DNA is TGCAGCCCCGCTCCCAAGCGGGACCCCTACGAGCAGTACTTC.

The chain couples TRBV6-5 to TRBJ2-7; perhaps TRBD1 as D (6 bases). Germline V gives CDR1 MNHEY, CDR2 SVGAGI. V lost 6 bases to trimming and J lost 11 bases, with 14 bases between them. The CDR3 has 11 residues. Here the CDR3 DNA reads TGTGCCAGCAGAACGACAGGTATCGAGTACGTC. Translated, it gives CASRTTGIEYV.

The V and J genes are TRBV5-6 and TRBJ1-1; D not resolved. The CDR3 extends over 14 amino acids. Per germline, CDR1 SGHDT and CDR2 YYEEEE. V lost 4 bases and J 4 bases, leaving 14 bases between the germline ends. For the CDR3, the DNA is TGTGCCAGCAGCCTTAGCGGTGCAGGCACTGAAGCTTTCTTT. Its translation is CASSLSGAGTEAFF. Full variable domain (rest looked up from reference TRBV5-6 and TRBJ1-1): DAGVTQSPTHLIKTRGQQVTLRCSPKSGHDTVSWYQQALGQGPQFIFQYYEEEERQRGNFPDRFSGHQFPNYSSELNVNALLLGDSALYLCASSLSGAGTEAFFGQGTRLTVV.

This rearrangement joins TRBV5-1 to TRBJ1-3, with D unresolved. The V end was cut by 4 bases, the J end by 0 bases, with 17 bases between. Looked up from germline, CDR1 is SGHRS and CDR2 is YFSETQ. The CDR3 contains 17 residues. The CDR3 DNA reads TGCGCCAGCAGCCCGGGAGCCACAGTGGGCTCTGGAAACACCATATATTTT. It codes for CASSPGATVGSGNTIYF.

This clone was seen once. The genes are TRBV7-9 and TRBJ1-3; a weak D match, TRBD1 (5 bases). Germline V lookup: CDR1 SEHNR, CDR2 FQNEAQ (reference sequence). The CDR3 sequence is 14 residues long. Trimming pared 2 bases from V and 9 bases from J, leaving 14 bases between. The CDR3 DNA reads TGTGCCAGCAGCTTATTCGACGGGGGAGGCACCATATATTTT. Residues: CASSLFDGGGTIYF. Using reference TRBV7-9 and TRBJ1-3 for the parts outside the CDR3, the full variable domain is DTGVSQNPRHKITKRGQNVTFRCDPISEHNRLYWYRQTLGQGPEFLTYFQNEAQLEKSRLLSDRFSAERPKGSFSTLEIQRTEQGDSAMYLCASSLFDGGGTIYFGEGSWLTVV.

The genes are TRBV10-1 and TRBJ1-5, with D possibly matching TRBD1 (5 bases). The V and J ends lost 4 bases and 6 bases respectively, with 10 bases between them. CDR1 WNHNN and CDR2 SYGVQD come from the germline V gene (reference sequence). The CDR3 length is 13 residues. CDR3 loop: CASSVTQGQPQHF. CDR3 bases: TGCGCCAGCAGTGTCACCCAGGGTCAGCCCCAGCATTTT.

The rearrangement joins TRBV21-1 to TRBJ1-5; whether TRBD1, the table's D call, matches the DNA was not checked. TRBV21-1 corresponds to a pseudogene. This CDR3 has 15 residues. The CDR3 sequence is CASSREDRYNQPQHF. DNA of the CDR3: TGTGCCAGCAGCAGAGAAGACAGATACAATCAGCCCCAGCATTTT.

This rearrangement joins TRBV2 to TRBJ1-1; no definite D call. Germline lookup yields CDR1 SNHLY and CDR2 FYNNEI. This CDR3 is built from 14 residues. V was clipped by 4 bases and J by 1 base, with 10 bases between them. In DNA, the CDR3 is TGTGCCAGCAGTGTGGTCATCGGGAACACTGAAGCTTTCTTT. This sequence encodes CASSVVIGNTEAFF.

This CDR3 reads CSVGARGKGETQYF. The CDR3 region has the DNA TGCAGCGTTGGTGCCAGGGGTAAAGGAGAGACCCAGTACTTC. The V and J genes are TRBV29-1 and TRBJ2-5; weak D call: TRBD1 (6 bases). Germline values: CDR1 SQVTM, CDR2 ANQGSEA. CDR3 length: 14 amino acids. V lost 4 bases and J 4 bases, leaving 16 bases between the germline ends.

This sequence joins TRBV11-3 and TRBJ2-5; D is possibly TRBD1 (6 bases). The CDR3 loop spans 14 amino acids. Germline CDR1 and CDR2: SGHNT and YENEEA. With 5 bases removed from V and 0 bases from J, the gap between germline ends came to 10 bases. The chain's CDR3 is CASSPGQNQETQYF. DNA of the CDR3: TGTGCCAGCAGCCCAGGACAGAACCAAGAGACCCAGTACTTC.

The rearrangement joins TRBV2 to TRBJ1-2; the D is unclear. Looked up from germline, CDR1 is SNHLY and CDR2 is FYNNEI. V was pared by 7 bases and J by 2 bases, with 8 bases between. The CDR3 contains 12 residues. CDR3 sequence: CASKGSNYGYTF. As DNA, the CDR3 is TGTGCCAGCAAAGGGAGCAACTATGGCTACACCTTC.

V gene TRBV6-2 or TRBV6-3 combines with J gene TRBJ1-4; D not resolved. This CDR3 is 17 amino acids long. V lost 4 bases to trimming and J lost 8 bases, with 23 bases between them. Per the germline V gene, CDR1 is MNHEY and CDR2 is SVGEGT. The CDR3 reads CASSFDPPGIGAEKLFF. The CDR3 DNA reads as TGTGCCAGCAGTTTTGATCCCCCGGGGATTGGTGCGGAAAAACTGTTTTTT.

The chain uses TRBV5-5 and TRBJ1-2; tentative D call: TRBD1 (6 bases). The CDR3 extends over 14 amino acids. V dropped 3 bases and J dropped 7 bases, with 16 bases sitting between them. Germline V lookup: CDR1 SGHKS, CDR2 YYEKEE (reference sequence). The chain's CDR3 is CASSSLTGQTGYTF. As DNA, the CDR3 is TGTGCCAGCAGCTCCTTGACAGGCCAAACTGGCTACACCTTC.

This clone appeared once. The genes are TRBV4-3 and TRBJ1-4; 7 bases are a match to TRBD1. With 3 bases clipped from V and 4 bases from J, the junction kept 5 bases outside the gene matches. This CDR3 spans 15 amino acids. The germline CDR1 and CDR2 sequences are LGHNA and YSLEER. CDR3 nucleotide sequence: TGCGCCAGCAGCCAGGATGGGACAGTTAATGAAAAACTGTTTTTT. Translated, it gives CASSQDGTVNEKLFF.

This chain joins TRBV10-3 and TRBJ1-3; tentative D call: TRBD1 (6 bases). Germline V CDR1 and CDR2: ENHRY, SYGVKD. V was cut by 2 bases and J by 2 bases, with 13 bases left in between. The CDR3 is 16 residues long. CDR3 nucleotide sequence: TGTGCCATCAGTGAGCCGACAGGAGTAACTGGAAACACCATATATTTT. This translates into CAISEPTGVTGNTIYF.

This CDR3 reads CASSFFFPVSGGAYNEQFF. Written as DNA, the CDR3 is TGCGCCAGCAGCTTTTTTTTCCCGGTCAGCGGGGGGGCCTACAATGAGCAGTTCTTC. The chain is built from TRBV5-1 and TRBJ2-1; 10 bases map to TRBD2. This CDR3 comprises 19 residues. J gave up 2 bases and V 2 bases, and 13 bases lay outside the gene matches. Germline lookup yields CDR1 SGHRS and CDR2 YFSETQ.

CDR3 amino acids: CASSSRLAGPQETQYF. As DNA, the CDR3 is TGTGCCAGCAGTTCCCGACTAGCGGGGCCCCAAGAGACCCAGTACTTC. The V gene is TRBV27, the J gene TRBJ2-5, with 11 bases lining up with TRBD2. Per the germline V gene, CDR1 is MNHEY and CDR2 is SMNVEV (reference sequence). Trimming removed 4 bases from V and 1 base from J; junction bases left unmatched: 5. This CDR3 spans 16 amino acids.

DNA for the CDR3: TGTGCCAGCAGCTTAGTTAACGGAGGGGCCTCCAGGGAGCAGTTCTTC. Residues: CASSLVNGGASREQFF. This rearrangement joins TRBV7-3 to TRBJ2-1, with a possible D match to TRBD2 (6 bases). Per germline, CDR1 SGHTA and CDR2 FQGTGA. V lost 2 bases to trimming and J lost 10 bases, with 21 bases between them. The CDR3 runs to 16 residues.

The chain joins TRBV6-1 to TRBJ1-6; D is unclear. The germline V and J ends were trimmed by 0 bases and 4 bases, with 7 bases remaining between them. The germline CDR1 and CDR2 sequences are MNHNS and SASEGT. This CDR3 region has 15 residues. CDR3 bases: TGTGCCAGCAGTGAAGCGCCACAGTATAATTCACCCCTCCACTTT. This gives the protein CASSEAPQYNSPLHF.

The chain has TRBV19 and TRBJ1-6; D ambiguous. With 7 bases removed from V and 8 bases from J, the gap between germline ends came to 9 bases. The germline CDR1 and CDR2 sequences are LNHDA and SQIVND (reference sequence). The CDR3 has 12 amino acids. CDR3 residues: CASTIGDSPLHF. CDR3 DNA: TGTGCCAGTACCATTGGAGATTCACCCCTCCACTTT.

The chain is built from TRBV5-1 and TRBJ1-1; D perhaps matches TRBD1 (6 bases). This CDR3 is built from 17 residues. Looked up from germline, CDR1 is SGHRS and CDR2 is YFSETQ. Trimming removed 4 bases from V and 0 bases from J, with 19 bases in between. DNA of the CDR3: TGCGCCAGCAGCCAAGGGACTACAGGGAACATGAACACTGAAGCTTTCTTT. This codes for CASSQGTTGNMNTEAFF. Full variable domain (rest looked up from reference TRBV5-1 and TRBJ1-1): KAGVTQTPRYLIKTRGQQVTLSCSPISGHRSVSWYQQTPGQGLQFLFEYFSETQRNKGNFPGRFSGRQFSNSRSEMNVSTLELGDSALYLCASSQGTTGNMNTEAFFGQGTRLTVV.

In its sample, this clone was seen once. The rearrangement links TRBV5-4 to TRBJ2-1; unclear D gene. Germline V gene sequence: CDR1 SGHNT, CDR2 YYREEE (reference sequence). Trimming stripped 10 bases from V and 0 bases from J, with 20 bases between. This CDR3 has 16 residues. Here the CDR3 DNA reads TGTGCCGTCCACCCGAATAGCCGAATCTCCTACAATGAGCAGTTCTTC. Amino acid sequence: CAVHPNSRISYNEQFF.

This clone is a singleton in its sample. The rearrangement uses TRBV5-1 and TRBJ1-2; 8 bases are shared with TRBD1. Germline V gene lookup returns CDR1 SGHRS and CDR2 YFSETQ. The V gene end was trimmed by 4 bases and the J gene end by 5 bases; junction bases not matched to a gene: 7. There are 14 residues in the CDR3. The CDR3 nucleotides are TGCGCCAGCAGCCCCCAACAGGGGGGGTATGGCTACACCTTC. Its protein product is CASSPQQGGYGYTF.

V is TRBV12-3 or TRBV12-4 and J is TRBJ2-7, with TRBD1 identical over 7 bases. After removal of 6 bases from V and 1 base from J, the junction contained 3 bases not matched to a gene. The CDR3 covers 13 residues. CDR3 in amino acids: CASRRTGSYEQYF. The CDR3 DNA is TGTGCCAGCAGGCGGACAGGATCCTACGAGCAGTACTTC.